The T cell receptor (beta chain) under discussion was sequenced for a study of T cells in Graves' hyperthyroidism and ophthalmopathy (dated 2019 in TCRdb). In terms of the full investigation: Peripheral blood samples were taken at initial diagnosis, before any treatment was given. For training and testing, the roughly 97 patients in the discovery cohort were randomly divided in a 7:3 ratio. Prospective prediction of ophthalmopathy was tested in an independent validation cohort of approximately 19 hyperthyroidism patients and roughly 16 patients who later progressed to ophthalmopathy. Thyroid tissue and blood T-cell repertoires from several Graves' hyperthyroidism patients were also compared in the study. The paper reports TCR Vbeta CDR3 sequencing of about 140 peripheral blood samples: over 40 ophthalmopathy, approximately 74 hyperthyroidism and around 17 progressor patients. After blood sampling, hyperthyroidism patients were treated with methimazole at a starting dose of 30 mg daily, and ophthalmopathy patients were treated with high-dose intravenous methylprednisolone. To identify distinguishing TCR V-J signatures, a discovery cohort of some 99 patients was used, comprising 40 to 45 with Graves' ophthalmopathy and some 60 with stable Graves' hyperthyroidism. What the research found in general, with its limitations: Ophthalmopathy was separated from stable hyperthyroidism by a 13 V-J signature model, with over 85% sensitivity and about 81% specificity obtained in cross-validation and 80%/75% obtained in testing. Sample size was not statistically predetermined, and investigators were not blinded to group allocation. In validation, the model predicted progression to ophthalmopathy with around 71% sensitivity and 72% to 75% specificity, a median of 6.5 months before onset. Most expanded thyroid clonotypes (frequency above 0.001) were also detected in blood, suggesting blood repertoires may reflect thyroid immune responses.

The cysteine opens and the phenylalanine closes a CDR3 of 14 amino acids. Of all the DNA, just the CDR3 is kept, 42 bases in frame from base 1. CDR1 and CDR2, per the germline V gene, are MNHEY and SVGAGI. Amplification of TCR beta CDR3 regions was carried out from RNA transcripts. For the first round of RT-PCR on the TCR CDR3, the HTBI primer set was used together with the Qiagen OneStep RT-PCR kit. The libraries were constructed in a second round of multiplex PCR and then size-selected and purified. The libraries were sequenced on an Illumina HiSeq2000 using paired-end 100 bp reads. The authors processed their data as follows. SOAPnuke was used to process the raw data, with reads discarded if the reads contained adapters or uncalled bases, had a mean Phred below 15, or lacked an exact constant-primer or identifier match. High-quality paired reads were merged with COPE v1.2.5, and unique nucleotide sequences were defined as clonotypes. Clonotypes were aligned to IMGT TRBV, TRBD and TRBJ reference segments using MiTCR v1.1. Analysis was restricted to V-J combinations with a frequency above 0.0001, which covered 99% to 99.2% of repertoires. The TCS score was defined as F50 (clonal expansion) divided by E x V (chaos), with BLOSUM62-based TCRdist calculated between CDR3 peptides within each V-J. Welch's t-statistics and random forest reduced roughly 540 V-J features to roughly 13, which were used in a naive Bayes classifier (R e1071). TCRdb cleaned the public reads at Q25 with fastp, built clones with MiXCR and kept in-frame beta chains. Every CDR3 protein is listed once, alongside the most common genes and DNA of its rows. The V and J calls here are based on TCRdb, not the publication. The sample yields fewer than 450,000 distinct CDR3 sequences; 12% to 15% were counted once. The top ten clonotypes cover roughly a fifth of the sample.

The table lists this clonotype with a few counts. Its antigen is currently not known. One junction end does not reproduce the germline sequence, and a read error may be involved. Ophthalmopathy patients had moderately to severely active disease, Clinical Activity Score of at least 3, NOSPECS grade of at least 4, and duration under 3 months. The study excluded patients with uncontrolled infections, other autoimmune diseases, pregnancy or lactation. Clinical symptoms, serum thyroxine and TRAb, thyroid ultrasound, and orbital computed tomography formed the basis for the diagnoses. Ficoll-Paque density gradient centrifugation was used to isolate PBMCs from around 10 ml of fresh peripheral blood. Trizol reagent was used to extract total RNA, and RNA quality was then checked on an Agilent 2100 Bioanalyzer.

The chain is encoded by TRBV6-5 joined to TRBJ1-5; TRBD1 is possibly the D segment (5 matching bases). The clonotype was recovered from a woman in her sixties or seventies with Graves' ophthalmopathy. Sequenced sample: blood. The nucleotide sequence reads as follows: TGTGCCAGCAGTTACGGGGGAGTTGCTCAGCCCCAGCAGTTT. Its coded protein is CASSYGGVAQPQQF.